Sequencing of this T cell receptor (beta chain) was carried out in a study of T-cell memory formation after mild COVID-19. Study-wide results and limits: For contracting clones, CD4+ ones sat mainly in CM and EM, CD8+ in EMRA. Among clones contracting day 15 to 85, CD4/CD8 was balanced, whereas later expanders leaned CD4+.

There are 14 residues in the CDR3. Germline V CDR1 and CDR2: SGHTA, FQGNSA. Trimming removed 1 base from V and 3 bases from J, with 10 bases in between. From 5'RACE with constant-segment primers came TCR alpha and TCR beta cDNA libraries that carried sample barcodes and UMIs. TCRdb independently ran MiXCR on the 5' RACE reads; one entry per CDR3 protein. Of approximately 260,000 distinct CDR3 sequences detected, more than 15% appear once; the ten largest clones hold 23%. A few counts support this clonotype. Antigen unknown. V is TRBV7-2 and J is TRBJ2-7; D gene ambiguous. This receptor was obtained from a man in his late teens or twenties who had mild COVID-19 (a few samples of this study predate the infection). Cell type and time point are not known. Source material: PBMCs or a T cell subset sorted from them (not recorded which). CDR3 bases: TGTGCCAGCAGCTTAGATTCAGGTTACTACGAGCAGTACTTC. Encoded protein: CASSLDSGYYEQYF.